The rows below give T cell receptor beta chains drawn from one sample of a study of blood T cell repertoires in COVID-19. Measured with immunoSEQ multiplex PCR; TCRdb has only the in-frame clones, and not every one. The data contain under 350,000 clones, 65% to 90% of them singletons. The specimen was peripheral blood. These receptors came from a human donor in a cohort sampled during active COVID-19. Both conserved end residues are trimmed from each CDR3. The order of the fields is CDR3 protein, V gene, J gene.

CDR3 protein: ASSLGTGPESTIY
V gene: TRBV5-1
J gene: TRBJ1-3

CDR3 protein: ASSLGQDTEAF
V gene: TRBV5-6
J gene: TRBJ1-1

CDR3 protein: ASSLRQGFRSGYT
V gene: TRBV7-9
J gene: TRBJ1-2

CDR3 protein: ASSLSATAYGYT
V gene: TRBV5-4
J gene: TRBJ1-2

CDR3 protein: ASSPPNRGGGMY
V gene: TRBV7-9
J gene: TRBJ2-4

CDR3 protein: AISETGSLAF
V gene: TRBV10-3
J gene: TRBJ1-1

CDR3 protein: ASSIRSSGGADTQY
V gene: TRBV19
J gene: TRBJ2-3

CDR3 protein: AISYGQGAVDTQY
V gene: TRBV10-3
J gene: TRBJ2-3

CDR3 protein: ASSAGQDNYGYT
V gene: TRBV9
J gene: TRBJ1-2

CDR3 protein: ATSRDISYEQY
V gene: TRBV15
J gene: TRBJ2-7

CDR3 protein: ASSFGAQETQY
V gene: TRBV7-9
J gene: TRBJ2-5

CDR3 protein: ASSLEPSGGGSSYEQY
V gene: TRBV11-2
J gene: TRBJ2-7

CDR3 protein: ASSYSTGMSGYT
V gene: TRBV6-5
J gene: TRBJ1-2

CDR3 protein: SASPGTGGNTEAF
V gene: TRBV20-1
J gene: TRBJ1-1

CDR3 protein: ASRRGPNNSGNTIY
V gene: TRBV5-6
J gene: TRBJ1-3

CDR3 protein: ASSQVAGDTSTDTQY
V gene: TRBV3-1/TRBV3-2
J gene: TRBJ2-3

CDR3 protein: ASSLELRGRYEQY
V gene: TRBV7-6
J gene: TRBJ2-7

CDR3 protein: ASSQGGIRTDTQY
V gene: TRBV9
J gene: TRBJ2-3

CDR3 protein: ASSQLALQGTEAF
V gene: TRBV3-1/TRBV3-2
J gene: TRBJ1-1

CDR3 protein: ASSFYGRVNYGYT
V gene: TRBV5-4
J gene: TRBJ1-2

CDR3 protein: ASKGAGGVEQY
V gene: TRBV19
J gene: TRBJ2-7

CDR3 protein: ASNREGTRQPQH
V gene: TRBV2
J gene: TRBJ1-5

CDR3 protein: ATSGGGGGTQY
V gene: TRBV24-1
J gene: TRBJ2-5

CDR3 protein: ASSPHRGQGAF
V gene: TRBV11-2
J gene: TRBJ1-1

CDR3 protein: ASSYGDQPQH
V gene: TRBV5-4
J gene: TRBJ1-5

CDR3 protein: ASSDVGGNEQY
V gene: TRBV25-1
J gene: TRBJ2-7

CDR3 protein: ASSYTGETQY
V gene: TRBV6-5
J gene: TRBJ2-5

CDR3 protein: ASSLGIRVGYT
V gene: TRBV7-2
J gene: TRBJ1-2

CDR3 protein: ASGQPGQGGNTIY
V gene: TRBV27
J gene: TRBJ1-3

CDR3 protein: ASSPGQLYGYT
V gene: TRBV28
J gene: TRBJ1-2

CDR3 protein: ASSDRGLNAGANVLT
V gene: TRBV7-9
J gene: TRBJ2-6

CDR3 protein: ASSAGNQPQH
V gene: TRBV10-2
J gene: TRBJ1-5

CDR3 protein: ASSLEGGGYEQY
V gene: TRBV7-9
J gene: TRBJ2-7

CDR3 protein: ASSAGSVGSEQF
V gene: TRBV5-1
J gene: TRBJ2-1

CDR3 protein: ASSTYPGTGVGTQY
V gene: TRBV9
J gene: TRBJ2-5

CDR3 protein: ASSLAASGESSYEQY
V gene: TRBV7-6
J gene: TRBJ2-7

CDR3 protein: ATSGSSSNTGELF
V gene: TRBV24-1
J gene: TRBJ2-2

CDR3 protein: ASSPQGSAPYEQY
V gene: TRBV9
J gene: TRBJ2-7

CDR3 protein: ATLEADEQY
V gene: TRBV2
J gene: TRBJ2-7

CDR3 protein: ACPLGSGGTDTQY
V gene: TRBV30
J gene: TRBJ2-3

CDR3 protein: ASRQTGPFGYT
V gene: TRBV5-1
J gene: TRBJ1-2

CDR3 protein: ATSAVYNEQF
V gene: TRBV24-1
J gene: TRBJ2-1

CDR3 protein: ATSPPGGQPQH
V gene: TRBV24-1
J gene: TRBJ1-5

CDR3 protein: ASSFASGGSTDTQY
V gene: TRBV5-4
J gene: TRBJ2-3

CDR3 protein: ASSLEVGGHNSPLH
V gene: TRBV5-1
J gene: TRBJ1-6

CDR3 protein: ASSLGDSPYNSPLH
V gene: TRBV5-1
J gene: TRBJ1-6

CDR3 protein: ASSLLGTGFWDTEAF
V gene: TRBV27
J gene: TRBJ1-1

CDR3 protein: ASSLLGINTGELF
V gene: TRBV13
J gene: TRBJ2-2

CDR3 protein: ASSRGTEAF
V gene: TRBV3-1/TRBV3-2
J gene: TRBJ1-1

CDR3 protein: ASSPQGTGELF
V gene: TRBV7-2
J gene: TRBJ2-2

CDR3 protein: ATSDARLAGENEQF
V gene: TRBV24-1
J gene: TRBJ2-1

CDR3 protein: ASSYWTGDSNYGYT
V gene: TRBV6-5
J gene: TRBJ1-2

CDR3 protein: ASSTLGADTQY
V gene: TRBV7-3
J gene: TRBJ2-3

CDR3 protein: ASSHSGQGAVGGTEAF
V gene: TRBV18
J gene: TRBJ1-1

CDR3 protein: ASSSRTGTNYGYT
V gene: TRBV7-9
J gene: TRBJ1-2

CDR3 protein: AISPQGKGDTEAF
V gene: TRBV10-3
J gene: TRBJ1-1

CDR3 protein: ASRLDRSTEAF
V gene: TRBV2
J gene: TRBJ1-1

CDR3 protein: ASSLRTGRTEAF
V gene: TRBV7-2
J gene: TRBJ1-1

CDR3 protein: ASSLERLAGEYEQY
V gene: TRBV11-3
J gene: TRBJ2-7

CDR3 protein: ASSQAVRSGGFNEQF
V gene: TRBV14
J gene: TRBJ2-1